This TCR beta chain derives from a study of regulatory T cells in long-lasting Graves disease. Study at large: Graves' patients with a new diagnosis had received antithyroid drugs under 3 months.

The sample holds many counts of this clonotype. Its antigen is currently unknown. With 2 bases removed from V and 7 bases from J, the gap between germline ends came to 9 bases. CDR1 is SGHDN and CDR2 is FVKESK in the germline V gene. The CDR3 consists of 13 residues. Researchers made TCR beta libraries by using iRepertoire HTBI primers and running Arm-PCR on CDR3 regions. One entry per CDR3 protein, called by TCRdb with MiXCR from the multiplex PCR reads. The sample holds roughly 430,000 distinct CDR3 sequences, about 15% seen once. Time point specified: newly diagnosed GD, antithyroid drugs for less than 3 months. Making the TCR library involved RNA that had been extracted from PBMCs. Whole-study results and caveats: The study examined only peripheral blood, not thyroid tissue.

The same data also contributed to another study, on T cells in Graves' hyperthyroidism and ophthalmopathy. From that paper: HTBI primers were used for first-round RT-PCR of the TCR CDR3. Before onset, by a median of about six months, the model predicted ophthalmopathy.

The origin of this receptor is a woman in her twenties or thirties with Graves disease. The sample here was peripheral blood mononuclear cells (PBMCs), taken at new diagnosis, from a patient treated with antithyroid drugs. V and J are TRBV14 and TRBJ2-1, with D perhaps assigned TRBD1 or TRBD2 (5 bases each). In DNA form, the CDR3 reads TGTGCCAGCAGCCAAAACTGGGGGAATGAGCAGTTCTTC. Protein sequence: CASSQNWGNEQFF.